Listed here is a single T cell receptor (beta chain). Its antigen remains unidentified. No base-level quality is on record; no much larger clone is a single base apart. Enrolling through a virtual design, the prospective study's participants ranged in age from about 18 to 100 years and lived across roughly 23 United States geographic areas. To assign participants to cohorts, the prospective study relied on clinical history that participants themselves reported in a screening survey and a study questionnaire. Exposed participants had been in contact with someone with a PCR-confirmed or clinician-diagnosed COVID-19 case within 2 weeks of study entry. Each participant in the prospective study had whole blood, serum and a nasopharyngeal or oropharyngeal swab collected by mobile phlebotomists. Over a 2-month period, participants in the prospective study had the option of providing additional blood draws and questionnaires. Before DNA extraction, prospective study blood samples were shipped either frozen or at room temperature.

This specimen belongs to a study of blood T cell repertoires in COVID-19 (dated by TCRdb to 2020 to 2021). With regard to the full study: Samples from collaborators originated in the United States, Italy and Spain and spanned both the acute and convalescent phases of COVID-19. The sample metadata nearly always contained a de-identified subject ID, COVID-19 status, age in years and sex. The prospective study material was composed of cDNA or gDNA derived from T cells, B-cell-depleted T cells, or PBMCs. Samples were obtained from the ongoing ImmuneRACE study (first 160 participants) and from 1,000 to 1,500 subjects provided by 6 global collaborators. A freely available public database, intended as a resource for researchers studying the immune response to SARS-CoV-2, is where the repertoires were released. Subjects who had been exposed to COVID-19, were actively infected with it, or had recovered from it provided the deeply sampled blood TCRbeta repertoires that made up the dataset. Where available, HLA class I and class II types were obtained from metadata supplied by the sample provider rather than from assay-based typing.

The investigation overall reported the following: The amount of clinical and demographic metadata varied by source and participant and was provided uncurated.

TCRbeta CDR3 regions were amplified from genomic DNA using the immunoSEQ Assay, a bias-controlled multiplex PCR. For the original study's pipeline: Nucleated cell counts per sample were estimated from amplification of reference gene primers within the assay. To quantify the absolute abundance of each unique TCRbeta CDR3 rearrangement, sequence reads were collapsed and filtered. Productive Simpson clonality was computed per sample as the square root of Simpson's diversity index over productive rearrangements. Entries here come from immuneACCESS through TCRdb and include only in-frame sequences with V and J called. Some clones fail to appear in such tables; in the studies checked, an unresolved V gene covers under half of the shortfall, and the cause of the remainder is unknown. The DNA was the basis for D and trimming; V, J and clone size are from that table. This sample comprises more than 350,000 clones, nearly 90% of them detected only once. 1.4% of the sample rests with the top ten.

The CDR3 has 14 amino acids, counting the end cysteine and phenylalanine. The only DNA kept is the CDR3, 42 bases in frame from the first base. Trimming accounts for 5 bases at V and 2 bases at J, while the number of junction bases matched to no gene is 6. CDR1 PRHDT and CDR2 FYEKMQ are derived from the germline V gene (reference sequence). The V gene is TRBV13 and the J gene is TRBJ2-7; 7 bases in between match TRBD2. The TCR comes from a woman between 18 and 29 years old who had been exposed to COVID-19. Sequencing used PBMCs or T cells enriched from blood (not recorded which). The sequenced DNA: TGTGCCAGCAGCGAACGGCGGGGGACCTACGAGCAGTACTTC. The translation is CASSERRGTYEQYF.